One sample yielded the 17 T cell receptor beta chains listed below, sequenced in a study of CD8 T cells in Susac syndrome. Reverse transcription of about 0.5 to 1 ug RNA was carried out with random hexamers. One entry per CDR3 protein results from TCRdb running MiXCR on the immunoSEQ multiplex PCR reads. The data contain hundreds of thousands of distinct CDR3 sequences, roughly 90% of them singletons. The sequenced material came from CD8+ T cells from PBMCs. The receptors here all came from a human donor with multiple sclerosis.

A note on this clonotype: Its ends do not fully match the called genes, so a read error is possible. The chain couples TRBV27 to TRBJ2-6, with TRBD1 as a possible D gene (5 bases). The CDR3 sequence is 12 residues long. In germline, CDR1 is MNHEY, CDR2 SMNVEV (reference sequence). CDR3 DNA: TGTGCCAGCGGGGCTGGGGCCAACATCCTGACTTTC. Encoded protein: CASGAGANILTF.

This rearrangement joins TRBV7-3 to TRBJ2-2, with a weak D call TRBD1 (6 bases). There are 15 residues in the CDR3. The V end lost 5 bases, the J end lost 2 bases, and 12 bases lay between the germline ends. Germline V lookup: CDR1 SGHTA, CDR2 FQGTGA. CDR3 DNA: TGTGCCAGCAGCGACCGGACAGAAAACACCGGGGAGCTGTTTTTT. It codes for CASSDRTENTGELFF.

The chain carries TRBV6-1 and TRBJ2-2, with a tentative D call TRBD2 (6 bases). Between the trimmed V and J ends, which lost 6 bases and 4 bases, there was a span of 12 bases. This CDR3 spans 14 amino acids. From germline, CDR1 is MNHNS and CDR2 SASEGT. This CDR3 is CASSVTSSTGELFF. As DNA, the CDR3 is TGTGCCAGCAGCGTGACTAGTAGCACCGGGGAGCTGTTTTTT.

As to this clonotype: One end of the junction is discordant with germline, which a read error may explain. For the CDR3, the DNA is TGTGCCAGCAGCCCACGTACGGGATCAGGCGGAGAGTCCCAGTACTTC. It codes for CASSPRTGSGGESQYF. This chain uses TRBV11-3 with TRBJ2-5, with D perhaps matching TRBD2 (5 bases). Germline V CDR1 and CDR2: SGHNT, YENEEA. This CDR3 region has 16 residues. The complete variable domain, with remaining parts taken from reference TRBV11-3 and TRBJ2-5, reads EAGVVQSPRYKIIEKKQPVAFWCNPISGHNTLYWYLQNLGQGPELLIRYENEEAVDDSQLPKDRFSAERLKGVDSTLKIQPAELGDSAVYLCASSPRTGSGGESQYFGPGTRLLVL.

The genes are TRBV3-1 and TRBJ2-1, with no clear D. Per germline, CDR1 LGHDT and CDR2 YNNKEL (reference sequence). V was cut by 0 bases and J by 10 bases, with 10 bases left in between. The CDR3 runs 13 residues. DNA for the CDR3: TGTGCCAGCAGCCAAGATTTTGTGGGCGAGCAGTTCTTC. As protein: CASSQDFVGEQFF.

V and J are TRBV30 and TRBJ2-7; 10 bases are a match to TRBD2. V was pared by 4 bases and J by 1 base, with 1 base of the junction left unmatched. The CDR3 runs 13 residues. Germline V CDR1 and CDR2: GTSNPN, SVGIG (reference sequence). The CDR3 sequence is CAWTSGSSYEQYF. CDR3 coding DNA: TGTGCCTGGACTAGCGGGAGTTCCTACGAGCAGTACTTC.

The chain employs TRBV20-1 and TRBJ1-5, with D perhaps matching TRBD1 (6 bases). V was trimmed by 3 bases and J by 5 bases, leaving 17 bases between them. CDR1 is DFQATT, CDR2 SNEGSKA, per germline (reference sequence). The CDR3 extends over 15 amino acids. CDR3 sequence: CSASRDTEAYQPQHF. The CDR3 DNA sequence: TGCAGTGCTAGCCGGGACACCGAGGCCTATCAGCCCCAGCATTTT.

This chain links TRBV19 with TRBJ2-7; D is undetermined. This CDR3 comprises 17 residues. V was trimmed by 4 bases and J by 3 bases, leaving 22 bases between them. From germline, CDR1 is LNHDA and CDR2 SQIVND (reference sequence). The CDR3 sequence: CASSTHYSDGEFYEQYF. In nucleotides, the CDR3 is TGTGCCAGTAGTACCCACTACTCCGACGGAGAATTCTACGAGCAGTACTTC.

The CDR3 DNA is TGTGCCAGCAGCTTAGGTATTGCGGGGAACCAAGAGACCCAGTACTTC. Its translation is CASSLGIAGNQETQYF. The rearrangement joins TRBV7-6 to TRBJ2-5; D is possibly TRBD2 (6 bases). V was trimmed by 1 base and J by 0 bases, leaving 12 bases between them. Germline CDR1 SGHVS, CDR2 FNYEAQ. The CDR3 is 16 residues long.

Here the CDR3 reads CASSYIRGQPQHF. In DNA form, the CDR3 reads TGTGCCAGCAGTTACATCAGGGGTCAGCCCCAGCATTTT. The chain links TRBV6-5 to TRBJ1-5; tentatively, D is TRBD1 (6 bases). Germline CDR1 MNHEY, CDR2 SVGAGI. The CDR3 is 13 amino acids. Trimming stripped 2 bases from V and 6 bases from J, with 8 bases between.

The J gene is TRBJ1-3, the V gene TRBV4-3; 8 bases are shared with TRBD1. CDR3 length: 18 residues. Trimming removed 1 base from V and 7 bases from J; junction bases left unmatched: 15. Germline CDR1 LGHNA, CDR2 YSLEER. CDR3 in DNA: TGCGCCAGCAGCCAAGCCTCCATCGGGGGACAGGCTTACAACACCATATATTTT. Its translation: CASSQASIGGQAYNTIYF.

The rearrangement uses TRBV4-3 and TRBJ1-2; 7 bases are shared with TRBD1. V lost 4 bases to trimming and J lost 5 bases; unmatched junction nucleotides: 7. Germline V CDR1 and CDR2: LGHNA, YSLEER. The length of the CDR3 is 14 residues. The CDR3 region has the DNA TGCGCCAGCAGCCGTCCCGGGACAGCTTATGGCTACACCTTC. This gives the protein CASSRPGTAYGYTF.

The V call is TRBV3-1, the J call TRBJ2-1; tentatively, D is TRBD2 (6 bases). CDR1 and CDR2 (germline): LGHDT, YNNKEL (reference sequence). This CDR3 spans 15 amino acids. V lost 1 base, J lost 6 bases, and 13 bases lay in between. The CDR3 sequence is CASSQGGTSRNEQFF. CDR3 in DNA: TGTGCCAGCAGCCAAGGGGGAACTAGCCGCAATGAGCAGTTCTTC.

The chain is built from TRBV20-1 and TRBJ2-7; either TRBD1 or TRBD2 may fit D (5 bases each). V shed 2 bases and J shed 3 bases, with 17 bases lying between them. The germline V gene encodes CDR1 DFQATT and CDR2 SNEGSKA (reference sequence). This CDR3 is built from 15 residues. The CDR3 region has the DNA TGCAGTGCTAGACAGAGCAGGGAGAGTTTCTACGAGCAGTACTTC. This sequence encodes CSARQSRESFYEQYF.

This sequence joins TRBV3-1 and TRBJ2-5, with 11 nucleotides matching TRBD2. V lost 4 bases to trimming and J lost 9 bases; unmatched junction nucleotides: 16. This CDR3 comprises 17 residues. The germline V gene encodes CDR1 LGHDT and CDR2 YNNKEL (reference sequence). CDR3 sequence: CASSPGLAEIVGAAQYF. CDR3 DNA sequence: TGTGCCAGCAGCCCGGGACTAGCGGAAATTGTGGGCGCGGCCCAGTACTTC.

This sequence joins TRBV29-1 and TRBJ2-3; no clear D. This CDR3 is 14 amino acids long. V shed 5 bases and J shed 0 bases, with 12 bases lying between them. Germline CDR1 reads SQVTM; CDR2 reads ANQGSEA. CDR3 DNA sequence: TGCAGCGTTCTGGACCCCGTTAGCACAGATACGCAGTATTTT. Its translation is CSVLDPVSTDTQYF.

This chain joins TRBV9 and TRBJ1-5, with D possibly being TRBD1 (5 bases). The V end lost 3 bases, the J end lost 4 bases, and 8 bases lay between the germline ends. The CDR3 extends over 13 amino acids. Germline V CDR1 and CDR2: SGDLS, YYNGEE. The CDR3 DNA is TGTGCCAGCAGCGGCGGACATAATCAGCCCCAGCATTTT. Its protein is CASSGGHNQPQHF.